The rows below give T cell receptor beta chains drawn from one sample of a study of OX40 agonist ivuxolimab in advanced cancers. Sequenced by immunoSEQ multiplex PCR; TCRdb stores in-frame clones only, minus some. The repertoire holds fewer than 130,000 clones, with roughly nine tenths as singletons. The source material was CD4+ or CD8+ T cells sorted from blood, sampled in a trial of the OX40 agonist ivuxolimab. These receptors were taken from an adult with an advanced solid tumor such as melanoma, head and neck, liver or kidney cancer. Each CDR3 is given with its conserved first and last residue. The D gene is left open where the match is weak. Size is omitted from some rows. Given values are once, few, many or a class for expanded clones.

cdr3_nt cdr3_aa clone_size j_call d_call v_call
TGTGCCAGCAGCTTACTCGCCCAAACACAGGCCCAGTACTTC CASSLLAQTQAQYF - TRBJ2-5 - TRBV7-2
TGCGCCAGCAGCCAAGATCTCGACGGTGAGCAGTTCTTC CASSQDLDGEQFF few TRBJ2-1 - TRBV4-3
TGTGCCATCAGCTCTGGGACTAGCGGGAACTTCGATGAGCAGTTCTTC CAISSGTSGNFDEQFF - TRBJ2-1 TRBD2 TRBV10-3
TGTGCCAGTAGTCTAATAGGCGGGGGGTCCTACAATGAGCAGTTCTTC CASSLIGGGSYNEQFF - TRBJ2-1 TRBD2 TRBV19
TGTGCCAGCAGCGCAACCAGGAATGGCTACACCTTC CASSATRNGYTF once TRBJ1-2 - TRBV9
TGTGCCAGCAGCCCCGAGATGACCGCTAGCTCTGGAAACACCATATATTTT CASSPEMTASSGNTIYF - TRBJ1-3 - TRBV4-2
TGTGCCAGCAGCGTTACTAGCCAGGGAGAGACCCAGTACTTC CASSVTSQGETQYF - TRBJ2-5 - TRBV9
TGTGCCAGCAGCTCGGGCGGCGGGATGAGCTCCTACGAGCAGTACTTC CASSSGGGMSSYEQYF once TRBJ2-7 - TRBV5-4
TGTGCCAGCAGCGTAGACGGGTGGACTGAAGCTTTCTTT CASSVDGWTEAFF few TRBJ1-1 - TRBV9
TGTGCCAGCAGCGGAGGGGGAGGACATAATGAAAAACTGTTTTTT CASSGGGGHNEKLFF - TRBJ1-4 - TRBV7-8
TGTGCCAGCAGTGACGCAGCGCGACCGAACAATGAGCAGTTCTTC CASSDAARPNNEQFF - TRBJ2-1 - TRBV6-4
TGTGCCAGCAGCTTGGGGGGCGCGGGCGGAAACATTCAGTACTTC CASSLGGAGGNIQYF - TRBJ2-4 - TRBV5-4
TGTGCCAGCAGGGACTACAGGGGGGAGATTAGTTCACCCCTCCACTTT CASRDYRGEISSPLHF - TRBJ1-6 TRBD1 TRBV2
TGCAGCGTTGCCGGGACTAGGGGGGATGAGCAGTTCTTC CSVAGTRGDEQFF - TRBJ2-1 TRBD2 TRBV29-1
TGTGCCAGCAGCTTGCTGACTAGCGGGAGGGCCGGGCCAGATACGCAGTATTTT CASSLLTSGRAGPDTQYF - TRBJ2-3 TRBD2 TRBV5-6
TGTGCCAGCAGCGTACTAGCCAGGGAGATCCTAGAGCAGTTCTTC CASSVLAREILEQFF - TRBJ2-1 - TRBV7-2
TGTGCTAGTGGGCAGGGCGGGGGCACAGATACGCAGTATTTT CASGQGGGTDTQYF - TRBJ2-3 - TRBV12-5
TGCGCCAGCAGCTTCGGTCGGCAAGCAACTAATGAAAAACTGTTTTTT CASSFGRQATNEKLFF - TRBJ1-4 - TRBV5-1
TGTGCCAGCAGCTTTAGGGATGAGCAGTTCTTC CASSFRDEQFF - TRBJ2-1 - TRBV11-3
TGTGCCAGCACCGACAGGACCCCTTATAATTCACCCCTCCACTTT CASTDRTPYNSPLHF - TRBJ1-6 - TRBV6-5
TGCGCCAGCAGCCCTGACTCTTACTCTGGGGCCAACGTCCTGACTTTC CASSPDSYSGANVLTF once TRBJ2-6 - TRBV4-3
TGTGCCAGCAGTGCCTTGCTGGGCACTGAAGCTTTCTTT CASSALLGTEAFF - TRBJ1-1 - TRBV9
TGTGCCAGCAGTGTCTACCGGGACAGGGTTGCGACTACCTTCAGCGGAAAACTGTTTTTT CASSVYRDRVATTFSGKLFF once TRBJ1-4 TRBD1 TRBV28
TGTGCCAGCAGTCCGGCGGGGCTTCCTGAGACCCAGTACTTC CASSPAGLPETQYF - TRBJ2-5 - TRBV27
TGCGCCAGCAGCTTGAGGAGCGGGTACCAAGAGACCCAGTACTTC CASSLRSGYQETQYF - TRBJ2-5 - TRBV5-1
TGTGCCAGCAGCTTGGGGGCTGGGGGTAATGGCTACACCTTC CASSLGAGGNGYTF - TRBJ1-2 - TRBV5-4
TGTGCCAGCAATGAACACAATCAGCCCCAGCATTTT CASNEHNQPQHF few TRBJ1-5 - TRBV6-6
TGTGCCAGCAGCTTAAGTGGACTTTATAGCAATCAGCCCCAGCATTTT CASSLSGLYSNQPQHF medium-sized TRBJ1-5 - TRBV7-8
TGTGCCAGCAGCGCATACTCCAGGGGTTATGGCAATCAGCCCCAGCATTTT CASSAYSRGYGNQPQHF - TRBJ1-5 - TRBV21-1
TGTGCCAGCAGCGTCGGGGGTAGCGGGAGATTGAATGAGCAGTTCTTC CASSVGGSGRLNEQFF few TRBJ2-1 TRBD2 TRBV9
TGCGCCAGCAGCTTGACAGGTTCTTCCTATGGCTACACCTTC CASSLTGSSYGYTF - TRBJ1-2 - TRBV5-1
TGTGCCAGCAGCCTAAACAGGCTTACTGAAGCTTTCTTT CASSLNRLTEAFF - TRBJ1-1 - TRBV11-3
TGTGCCAGCTCACCATCCCCTGGAAGTAGTGAGTTCTTC CASSPSPGSSEFF - TRBJ2-1 - TRBV18